This is a list of T cell receptor beta chains from one sample in a study of beta chain features in type 1 diabetes. Some clones are missing from TCRdb's copy, which holds only in-frame ones; the method was immunoSEQ multiplex PCR. The sample lists approximately 250,000 clones; approximately 25% were seen once. The specimen sequenced was naive CD4+ T cells from blood. These receptors all stem from a woman aged 30 to 39 with type 1 diabetes. CDR3s include the opening cysteine and the closing phenylalanine or tryptophan. The order of the fields is clone size, V gene, J gene, D gene, CDR3 protein, CDR3 DNA. The D gene is left open where the match is weak. The size of a clone is reported for some rows only, either as once, few or many, or as a class for expanded clones.

clone_size: few; v_call: TRBV28; j_call: TRBJ2-7; d_call: NA; cdr3_aa: CASTTGTDEQYF; cdr3_nt: TGTGCCAGCACCACCGGGACTGACGAGCAGTACTTC
clone_size: NA; v_call: TRBV30; j_call: TRBJ1-5; d_call: NA; cdr3_aa: CAWSAPGGQPQHF; cdr3_nt: TGTGCCTGGAGTGCCCCGGGGGGGCAGCCCCAGCATTTT
clone_size: NA; v_call: TRBV15; j_call: TRBJ2-1; d_call: TRBD2; cdr3_aa: CATSREGLAGDNEQFF; cdr3_nt: TGTGCCACCAGCAGAGAAGGACTAGCGGGGGACAATGAGCAGTTCTTC
clone_size: NA; v_call: TRBV19; j_call: TRBJ2-5; d_call: NA; cdr3_aa: CASSTPQGQETQYF; cdr3_nt: TGTGCCAGTAGTACCCCACAGGGCCAAGAGACCCAGTACTTC
clone_size: NA; v_call: TRBV7-3; j_call: TRBJ1-1; d_call: NA; cdr3_aa: CASSLVVNTEAFF; cdr3_nt: TGTGCCAGCAGCTTAGTAGTGAACACTGAAGCTTTCTTT
clone_size: NA; v_call: TRBV30; j_call: TRBJ1-1; d_call: NA; cdr3_aa: CAWRGSNTEAFF; cdr3_nt: TGTGCCTGGAGGGGCAGTAACACTGAAGCTTTCTTT
clone_size: NA; v_call: TRBV5-6; j_call: TRBJ2-1; d_call: TRBD1; cdr3_aa: CASSFGDRRPDEQFF; cdr3_nt: TGTGCCAGCAGTTTCGGGGACAGGAGGCCCGATGAGCAGTTCTTC
clone_size: NA; v_call: TRBV4-2; j_call: TRBJ2-1; d_call: TRBD1; cdr3_aa: CASSQEAGQGNEQFF; cdr3_nt: TGTGCCAGCAGCCAAGAAGCCGGACAGGGCAATGAGCAGTTCTTC
clone_size: NA; v_call: TRBV19; j_call: TRBJ1-5; d_call: NA; cdr3_aa: CASSPQGNQPQHF; cdr3_nt: TGTGCCAGTAGTCCGCAGGGCAATCAGCCCCAGCATTTT
clone_size: NA; v_call: TRBV27; j_call: TRBJ1-5; d_call: NA; cdr3_aa: CASSRETAQPQHF; cdr3_nt: TGTGCCAGCAGCCGAGAGACAGCTCAGCCCCAGCATTTT
clone_size: NA; v_call: TRBV5-1; j_call: TRBJ1-5; d_call: NA; cdr3_aa: CASSLDSGNNQPQHF; cdr3_nt: TGCGCCAGCAGCTTGGATTCCGGTAACAATCAGCCCCAGCATTTT
clone_size: NA; v_call: TRBV5-1; j_call: TRBJ2-5; d_call: TRBD2; cdr3_aa: CASTLELAEETQYF; cdr3_nt: TGCGCCAGCACCTTGGAGCTAGCGGAGGAGACCCAGTACTTC
clone_size: NA; v_call: TRBV7-3; j_call: TRBJ1-1; d_call: NA; cdr3_aa: CASSQQGNTEAFF; cdr3_nt: TGTGCCAGCAGCCAACAGGGAAACACTGAAGCTTTCTTT
clone_size: NA; v_call: TRBV5-1; j_call: TRBJ2-7; d_call: TRBD2; cdr3_aa: CASSTASGSYEQYF; cdr3_nt: TGCGCCAGCAGCACTGCTAGCGGGAGCTACGAGCAGTACTTC
clone_size: NA; v_call: TRBV11-2; j_call: TRBJ2-2; d_call: NA; cdr3_aa: CASSFTVAGTGELFF; cdr3_nt: TGTGCCAGCAGCTTTACAGTCGCAGGCACCGGGGAGCTGTTTTTT
clone_size: NA; v_call: TRBV19; j_call: TRBJ2-1; d_call: NA; cdr3_aa: CASSYQGSYNEQFF; cdr3_nt: TGTGCCAGTAGTTATCAGGGTTCCTACAATGAGCAGTTCTTC
clone_size: few; v_call: TRBV19; j_call: TRBJ2-1; d_call: NA; cdr3_aa: CASSLLDRINEQFF; cdr3_nt: TGTGCCAGTAGTCTGCTGGACAGAATCAATGAGCAGTTCTTC
clone_size: NA; v_call: TRBV25-1; j_call: TRBJ2-5; d_call: TRBD1; cdr3_aa: CASSSGTGGFQETQYF; cdr3_nt: TGTGCCAGCAGTTCCGGGACAGGGGGGTTCCAAGAGACCCAGTACTTC
clone_size: few; v_call: TRBV28; j_call: TRBJ2-7; d_call: NA; cdr3_aa: CASLESDYSYEQYF; cdr3_nt: TGTGCCAGCCTCGAAAGTGACTACTCCTACGAGCAGTACTTC
clone_size: few; v_call: TRBV9; j_call: TRBJ2-1; d_call: NA; cdr3_aa: CASSPQSGYNEQFF; cdr3_nt: TGTGCCAGCAGCCCCCAGTCGGGTTACAATGAGCAGTTCTTC
clone_size: NA; v_call: TRBV6-5; j_call: TRBJ1-2; d_call: TRBD1; cdr3_aa: CASSLDRGRGYGYTF; cdr3_nt: TGTGCCAGCAGTCTAGACAGGGGAAGAGGCTATGGCTACACCTTC
clone_size: NA; v_call: TRBV7-3; j_call: TRBJ1-2; d_call: TRBD1; cdr3_aa: CASSLGGQGNYGYTF; cdr3_nt: TGTGCCAGCAGCTTAGGGGGACAGGGCAACTATGGCTACACCTTC
clone_size: NA; v_call: TRBV18; j_call: TRBJ1-5; d_call: NA; cdr3_aa: CASSPPKGSEGNQPQHF; cdr3_nt: TGTGCCAGCTCACCACCGAAAGGTTCAGAGGGCAATCAGCCCCAGCATTTT
clone_size: NA; v_call: TRBV4-1; j_call: TRBJ2-5; d_call: NA; cdr3_aa: CASSQATGTQYF; cdr3_nt: TGCGCCAGCAGCCAGGCTACAGGCACCCAGTACTTC
clone_size: few; v_call: TRBV29-1; j_call: TRBJ2-2; d_call: TRBD2; cdr3_aa: CSVDRGTSGLNTGELFF; cdr3_nt: TGCAGCGTTGATAGGGGGACTAGCGGGCTTAACACCGGGGAGCTGTTTTTT
clone_size: NA; v_call: TRBV28; j_call: TRBJ2-1; d_call: NA; cdr3_aa: CASNTVSVNEQFF; cdr3_nt: TGTGCCAGCAATACAGTGTCGGTTAATGAGCAGTTCTTC
clone_size: NA; v_call: TRBV7-9; j_call: TRBJ2-5; d_call: TRBD2; cdr3_aa: CASSLAGGSEVTQYF; cdr3_nt: TGTGCCAGCAGCTTAGCGGGAGGGTCCGAAGTGACCCAGTACTTC